This T cell receptor beta chain was sequenced in a study of blood T cells in healthy people across ages. Whole-study results and caveats: Possibly, changes in expanded clonotypes were confounded because donor CMV status was unknown.

They isolated at least 6 million PBMCs from each sample. Through a sample-barcoded 5' primer and a J-beta primer mix, a second PCR was run for roughly 7 to 11 cycles. The authors tagged each cDNA molecule using a template-switch adaptor with 12 random nucleotides. Via MiXCR, TCRdb re-called the 5' RACE reads, giving one row per CDR3 protein. The table lists some 640,000 distinct CDR3 sequences, about half of them singletons. A remark on this clonotype: Antigen: not known.

Sequencing was carried out using blood. The receptor was isolated from an older woman in good health.

In nucleotides, the CDR3 is TGTGCCAGCAGCCTACAGTGGAGGAACACTGAAGCTTTCTTT. It encodes CASSLQWRNTEAFF. The chain employs TRBV5-5 and TRBJ1-1; the D is unclear. Trimming removed 4 bases at V and 1 base at J, with 11 bases between. The germline V gene encodes CDR1 SGHKS and CDR2 YYEKEE (reference sequence). This CDR3 comprises 14 residues.